The source of this TCR beta chain is a study of patients and donors after allogeneic stem cell transplantation. MiXCR was run by TCRdb on the RT-PCR reads, yielding one entry per CDR3 protein. The profile shows under 200,000 distinct CDR3 sequences, 30% of them singletons. This receptor was taken from a human donor who was either an allogeneic HSCT recipient or a stem cell or donor lymphocyte infusion donor (not recorded which). It is not recorded whose cells these are; they may come from a transplant donor. Sequenced input: blood, either unsorted or a sorted T cell fraction (not recorded which).

DNA for the CDR3: TGCAGTGCTGGGACTGGGACAACTAACTATGGCTACACCTTC. Protein product: CSAGTGTTNYGYTF. V gene TRBV20-1 combines with J gene TRBJ1-2, with D tentatively TRBD1 (6 bases). Germline CDR1 is DFQATT and CDR2 is SNEGSKA (reference sequence). V lost 5 bases to trimming and J lost 0 bases, with 13 bases between them. The CDR3 is 14 residues long.